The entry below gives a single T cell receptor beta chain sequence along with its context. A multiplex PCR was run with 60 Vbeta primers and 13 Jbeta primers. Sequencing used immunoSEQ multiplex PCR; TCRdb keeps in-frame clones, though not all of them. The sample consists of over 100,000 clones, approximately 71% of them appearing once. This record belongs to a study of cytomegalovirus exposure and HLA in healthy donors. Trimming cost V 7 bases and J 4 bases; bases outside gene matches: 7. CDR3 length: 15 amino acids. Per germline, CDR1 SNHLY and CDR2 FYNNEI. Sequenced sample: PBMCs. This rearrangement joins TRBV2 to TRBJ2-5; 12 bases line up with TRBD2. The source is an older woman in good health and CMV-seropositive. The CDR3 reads CASTKLAGGGETQYF. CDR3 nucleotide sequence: TGTGCCAGCACGAAACTAGCGGGGGGAGGAGAGACCCAGTACTTC.